This is a list of T cell receptor beta chains from one sample in a study of shared clonotypes between healthy human individuals. TCRdb keeps only in-frame clones here, not all; method: immunoSEQ multiplex PCR. This repertoire shows roughly 2.1 million clones, approximately 94% found once; its top ten account for about 1.8%. The source material was naive CD8+ T cells from PBMCs. These receptors all come from a man younger than 35 in good health. Some clones in this sample may be carry-over from other donors' samples. Both conserved end residues are part of each CDR3. A D gene is named only where the DNA matches it firmly. Size is stated for part of the rows, as once, few or many counts, or as a class when the clone is expanded.

TRBJ2-7	TRBD2	NA	TRBV19	TGTGCCAGTAGTATAGGAGGGACTAGCGGGAGCGAGCAGTACTTC	CASSIGGTSGSEQYF
TRBJ1-4	NA	NA	TRBV28	TGTGCCAGCAGTTTACTCGATGGGGGTGAAAAACTGTTTTTT	CASSLLDGGEKLFF
TRBJ1-1	NA	few	TRBV4-2	TGTGCCAGCAGCCAAGGCCCTGGGGCGAACACTGAAGCTTTCTTT	CASSQGPGANTEAFF
TRBJ2-7	NA	NA	TRBV9	TGTGCCAGCAGCGTTCGTGAGCTCGACGAGCAGTACTTC	CASSVRELDEQYF
TRBJ2-1	TRBD2	NA	TRBV5-6	TGTGCCAGCAGCTTATCTAGCGGCTACAATGAGCAGTTCTTC	CASSLSSGYNEQFF
TRBJ1-1	TRBD1	NA	TRBV9	TGTGCCAGCAGCGTAGCTTCACAGGGGGGCACTGAAGCTTTCTTT	CASSVASQGGTEAFF
TRBJ2-7	NA	once	TRBV4-2	TGTGCCAGCAGCCAAGTACAGGATACCTACGAGCAGTACTTC	CASSQVQDTYEQYF
TRBJ1-2	NA	NA	TRBV11-2	TGTGCCAGCAGCCGCTCCTTAGAGGGCTATGGCTACACCTTC	CASSRSLEGYGYTF
TRBJ2-7	TRBD2	NA	TRBV9	TGTGCCAGCAGCGAGGGACTAGCGGGAGTACGCGAGCAGTACTTC	CASSEGLAGVREQYF
TRBJ2-1	NA	NA	TRBV7-8	TGTGCCAGCAGCTTAGTGCGGGGAAGTTACAATGAGCAGTTCTTC	CASSLVRGSYNEQFF
TRBJ1-4	NA	few	TRBV7-9	TGTGCCAGCAGCGCGACAGCGGGGAAACTGTTTTTT	CASSATAGKLFF
TRBJ2-3	TRBD2	NA	TRBV4-3	TGCGCCAGCAGCCAGACCAGCCCGGGGGTAGCGGGGGAGGATACGCAGTATTTT	CASSQTSPGVAGEDTQYF
TRBJ2-5	NA	NA	TRBV27	TGTGCCAGCAGTTTGGGACTTCGGGCGGAGACCCAGTACTTC	CASSLGLRAETQYF
TRBJ2-5	TRBD2	once	TRBV9	TGTGCCAGCAGCCCCTCTGGCGGGAGGGAGACCCAGTACTTC	CASSPSGGRETQYF
TRBJ2-2	NA	NA	TRBV11-2	TGTGCCAGCAGCAACAGAGGAACCGGGGAGCTGTTTTTT	CASSNRGTGELFF
TRBJ1-3	TRBD1	NA	TRBV18	TGTGCCAGCTCACCCGGGACAGGGAGCTCTGGAAACACCATATATTTT	CASSPGTGSSGNTIYF
TRBJ2-3	NA	NA	TRBV9	TGTGCCAGCAGCGTAGGACCGGGTGCAGATACGCAGTATTTT	CASSVGPGADTQYF